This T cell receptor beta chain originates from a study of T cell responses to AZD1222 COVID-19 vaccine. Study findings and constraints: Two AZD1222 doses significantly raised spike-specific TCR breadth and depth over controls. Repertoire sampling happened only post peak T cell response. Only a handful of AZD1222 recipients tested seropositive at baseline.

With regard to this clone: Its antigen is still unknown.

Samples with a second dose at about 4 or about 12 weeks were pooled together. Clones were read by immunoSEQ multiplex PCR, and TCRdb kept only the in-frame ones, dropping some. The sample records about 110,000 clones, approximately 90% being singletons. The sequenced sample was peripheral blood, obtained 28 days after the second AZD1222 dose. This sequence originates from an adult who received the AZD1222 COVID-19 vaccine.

Here the CDR3 reads CSVTGITGELFF. The CDR3 DNA reads as TGCAGCGTTACAGGGATCACCGGGGAGCTGTTTTTT. V usage is TRBV29-1 and J usage is TRBJ2-2, with D perhaps TRBD1 (6 bases). The CDR3 is 12 residues long. Per germline, CDR1 SQVTM and CDR2 ANQGSEA. Trimming stripped 5 bases from V and 4 bases from J, with 8 bases between.